This TCR beta chain came from a study of metastatic and nonmetastatic thyroid tumors. Looking at the study overall: Across peripheral blood and tumor or nodule tissue samples taken from malignant and benign thyroid patients, the repertoires were compared with one another. Study-level findings and limits: Relative to benign nodules, malignant thyroid tumors were reportedly characterized by significantly elevated TCR beta diversity in blood and tumor.

Under the authors' procedure: Researchers built a distant-metastasis classifier for papillary thyroid cancer that drew on CDR3 differences across clinicopathological groups. With MiXCR, TCRdb reprocessed the PCR reads. TCRdb assigned the V and J calls; the authors' analysis was not used. The sample lists 15,000 to 20,000 clones, around a third occurring once. All patients reached thyroid surgery having received no treatment beforehand. This clone occurred many times. Its antigen is as yet unknown. Trimming pared 4 bases from V and 6 bases from J, leaving 10 bases between. Germline-derived CDR1 and CDR2 are LGHDT and YNNKEL (reference sequence). The length of the CDR3 is 12 residues.

This sequence originates from a male donor with papillary thyroid cancer or a benign thyroid nodule (not recorded which). Some clones in this sample may be carry-over from other donors' samples. Input material: tumor tissue. The J gene is TRBJ2-7, the V gene TRBV3-1; D is unclear. This chain's CDR3 is CASSLLDSEQYF. In DNA form, the CDR3 reads TGTGCCAGCAGCCTCCTCGACTCCGAGCAGTACTTC.